One and the same sample provided the 30 T cell receptor beta chains below, sequenced in a study of long-term antiretroviral therapy in people with HIV. The libraries were made with immunoSEQ v3.0 at survey level. The method was immunoSEQ multiplex PCR; TCRdb's version includes in-frame clones alone and lacks a portion of them. The sample shows 15,000 to 20,000 clones, 88% of them seen only once. The sample in question was unsorted PBMCs, obtained around 2.3 years before starting antiretroviral therapy. The receptors come from a woman aged 30 to 39 with HIV.

The CDR3 reads CASSSGQLSSYNEQFF. CDR3 coding DNA: TGCGCCAGCAGCAGCGGACAGTTAAGCTCCTACAATGAGCAGTTCTTC. The rearrangement links TRBV5-1 to TRBJ2-1; weak D call: TRBD1 (6 bases). The CDR3 is made up of 16 amino acids. Germline assignment: CDR1 SGHRS and CDR2 YFSETQ. V shed 4 bases and J shed 0 bases, with 14 bases lying between them.

V gene TRBV19 combines with J gene TRBJ1-1; D unclear. The CDR3 extends over 13 amino acids. Germline CDR1 and CDR2: LNHDA and SQIVND (reference sequence). The germline V and J ends were trimmed by 2 bases and 0 bases, with 4 bases remaining between them. DNA for the CDR3: TGTGCCAGTAGTATAAAGGTGAACACTGAAGCTTTCTTT. Translating it yields CASSIKVNTEAFF.

This clone came up once. The V gene is TRBV4-2, the J gene TRBJ2-2; 16 nucleotides agree with TRBD2. Germline-derived CDR1 and CDR2 are LGHNA and YNFKEQ. Germline trimming cut 6 bases from V and 4 bases from J; bases unmatched to any gene: 5. This CDR3 has 17 residues. The CDR3 coding sequence is TGTGCCAGCAGTCCGGGACTAGCGGGGGGGCGCACCGGGGAGCTGTTTTTT. Translation gives CASSPGLAGGRTGELFF.

The chain couples TRBV7-8 to TRBJ1-1; D is undetermined. V was pared by 2 bases and J by 7 bases, with 8 bases between. The V gene's germline CDR1 is SGHVS and CDR2 FQNEAQ. The CDR3 sequence is 12 residues long. CDR3 region: CASSLPEGEAFF. The CDR3 DNA reads TGTGCCAGCAGCTTACCGGAGGGTGAAGCTTTCTTT.

This clone was counted a single time. The rearrangement joins TRBV6-1 to TRBJ2-1; perhaps TRBD2 as D (5 bases). V dropped 4 bases and J dropped 2 bases, with 9 bases sitting between them. The CDR3 extends over 14 amino acids. CDR1 is MNHNS, CDR2 SASEGT, per germline. The CDR3 sequence: CASSAPGTYNEQFF. CDR3 coding DNA: TGTGCCAGCAGTGCACCCGGGACCTACAATGAGCAGTTCTTC.

This clone was picked up a small number of times. The chain links TRBV7-4 to TRBJ1-5; TRBD1 agrees at 9 bases. Germline V CDR1 and CDR2: SGHVT, SQSDAQ. The V and J ends lost 1 base and 7 bases, in that order; junction bases with no gene match: 5. This CDR3 region has 15 residues. The CDR3: CASSLGTGVQQPQHF. In nucleotides, the CDR3 is TGTGCCAGCAGCTTAGGGACAGGGGTTCAACAGCCCCAGCATTTT.

V and J are TRBV7-8 and TRBJ2-2; D is undetermined. The CDR3 runs to 13 residues. V dropped 2 bases and J dropped 5 bases, with 6 bases sitting between them. CDR1 and CDR2 (germline): SGHVS, FQNEAQ. This chain's CDR3 is CASSLSGTGELFF. The CDR3 DNA is TGTGCCAGCAGCTTAAGTGGGACCGGGGAGCTGTTTTTT.

The chain recombines TRBV5-1 with TRBJ1-3; D is unclear. The CDR3 sequence is 15 residues long. From germline, CDR1 is SGHRS and CDR2 YFSETQ. Trimming removed 0 bases at V and 4 bases at J, with 11 bases between. This CDR3 is CASSLAGDLGNTIYF. In nucleotides, the CDR3 is TGCGCCAGCAGCTTGGCCGGTGACCTCGGAAACACCATATATTTT.

This clone came up once. This sequence joins TRBV5-4 and TRBJ1-2, with D tentatively TRBD1 (5 bases). Germline CDR1 SGHNT, CDR2 YYREEE (reference sequence). V lost 0 bases and J lost 4, with 10 bases in between. This CDR3 has 14 residues. This CDR3 is CASSLARVSYGYTF. In nucleotides, the CDR3 is TGTGCCAGCAGCTTGGCCAGGGTGAGCTATGGCTACACCTTC.

The chain uses TRBV7-9 and TRBJ2-1, with 9 bases aligning to TRBD2. This CDR3 comprises 13 residues. Losses at the gene ends were 4 bases for V and 14 bases for J; bases not matched to a gene: 9. Germline V CDR1 and CDR2: SEHNR, FQNEAQ (reference sequence). CDR3 region: CASSSGTSILEFF. In nucleotides, the CDR3 is TGTGCCAGCAGCTCCGGGACTAGCATTTTGGAGTTCTTC.

The V and J genes are TRBV5-1 and TRBJ1-1; 7 bases agree with TRBD1. Per germline, CDR1 SGHRS and CDR2 YFSETQ. The CDR3 spans 16 residues. The V gene end was trimmed by 2 bases and the J gene end by 0 bases; junction bases not matched to a gene: 7. CDR3 coding DNA: TGCGCCAGCAGCTTCAGGGGGTCGGAATTGAACACTGAAGCTTTCTTT. Residues: CASSFRGSELNTEAFF.

In its sample, this clone was seen a few times. The V and J genes are TRBV15 and TRBJ1-2; no definite D call. This CDR3 has 13 residues. CDR1 is LNHNV, CDR2 YYDKDF, per germline (reference sequence). V was shortened by 1 base and J by 5 bases, with 8 bases between the two germline ends. The CDR3, as DNA: TGTGCCACCAGCAGAGGGGCCGGATATGGCTACACCTTC. It specifies CATSRGAGYGYTF.

This chain joins TRBV6-5 and TRBJ2-7; 8 positions agree with TRBD2. The junction had 7 bases not matched to a gene; V was cut back by 6 bases and J by 3 bases. This CDR3 has 14 residues. Germline CDR1 MNHEY, CDR2 SVGAGI. CDR3 nucleotide sequence: TGTGCCAGCAGCCCCCCGGGGGGGTACTACGAGCAGTACTTC. This codes for CASSPPGGYYEQYF.

The count of this clone is one. V gene TRBV6-1 combines with J gene TRBJ1-1; no definite D call. Germline assignment: CDR1 MNHNS and CDR2 SASEGT. V lost 4 bases to trimming and J lost 4 bases, with 10 bases between them. The CDR3 sequence is 13 residues long. The CDR3 spells CASSARTVTEAFF. The CDR3 coding sequence is TGTGCCAGCAGTGCCAGGACTGTCACTGAAGCTTTCTTT.

V and J are TRBV30 and TRBJ2-7; the match to TRBD1 covers 10 bases. Trimming removed 5 bases from V and 5 bases from J; junction bases left unmatched: 6. Germline V lookup: CDR1 GTSNPN, CDR2 SVGIG (reference sequence). The CDR3 loop spans 13 amino acids. CDR3 coding DNA: TGTGCCTGGGGGGACAGGGGCACCAACGAGCAGTACTTC. It encodes CAWGDRGTNEQYF.

This chain connects TRBV27 to TRBJ2-3, with D hard to call. The CDR3 has 14 residues. V was clipped by 6 bases and J by 0 bases, with 10 bases between them. Germline loops: CDR1 MNHEY, CDR2 SMNVEV (reference sequence). The CDR3 bases are TGTGCCAGCAGCCGGGCCCTTAGCACAGATACGCAGTATTTT. Translating gives CASSRALSTDTQYF.

The chain uses TRBV18 and TRBJ2-7; D might be TRBD1 (6 bases). The V gene lost 4 bases and the J gene lost 4 bases, with 14 bases spanning the gap. Germline lookup yields CDR1 KGHSH and CDR2 LQKENI. This CDR3 is built from 14 residues. The CDR3 is CASSRDQGSYEQYF. In DNA form, the CDR3 reads TGTGCCAGCTCACGAGATCAGGGGTCTTACGAGCAGTACTTC.

This chain uses TRBV11-2 with TRBJ1-2; the D gene is possibly TRBD1 (6 bases). The CDR3 has 13 residues. Germline lookup yields CDR1 SGHAT and CDR2 FQNNGV. Deletions cut 0 bases from V and 7 bases from J, with 9 bases between. The DNA for the CDR3 is TGTGCCAGCAGCTTAGAACAGGGTGCTGGCTACACCTTC. This gives the protein CASSLEQGAGYTF. The full variable domain, its missing parts supplied by reference TRBV11-2 and TRBJ1-2, is EAGVAQSPRYKIIEKRQSVAFWCNPISGHATLYWYQQILGQGPKLLIQFQNNGVVDDSQLPKDRFSAERLKGVDSTLKIQPAKLEDSAVYLCASSLEQGAGYTFGSGTRLTVV.

V is TRBV7-9 and J is TRBJ2-5; 9 bases are shared with TRBD2. Trimming removed 7 bases from V and 2 bases from J; junction bases left unmatched: 5. Germline loops: CDR1 SEHNR, CDR2 FQNEAQ (reference sequence). This CDR3 has 14 residues. The CDR3 DNA reads as TGTGCCAGCACCTTTAGCGGGAGTCAAGAGACCCAGTACTTC. This codes for CASTFSGSQETQYF. The full variable domain, in which reference TRBV7-9 and TRBJ2-5 provide the parts outside the CDR3, is DTGVSQNPRHKITKRGQNVTFRCDPISEHNRLYWYRQTLGQGPEFLTYFQNEAQLEKSRLLSDRFSAERPKGSFSTLEIQRTEQGDSAMYLCASTFSGSQETQYFGPGTRLLVL.

The chain employs TRBV27 and TRBJ1-1, with 9 bases that match TRBD1. V shed 6 bases, J shed 4 bases, and the junction held 9 bases outside the gene matches. Looked up from germline, CDR1 is MNHEY and CDR2 is SMNVEV (reference sequence). The CDR3 is 15 residues long. The CDR3 region is CASRIQGAVSTEAFF. CDR3 bases: TGTGCCAGCAGGATACAGGGGGCGGTTTCCACTGAAGCTTTCTTT.

The sample holds one count of this clone. The rearrangement uses TRBV6-5 and TRBJ1-2; 8 nucleotides agree with TRBD1. The germline gives CDR1 MNHEY, CDR2 SVGAGI. The CDR3 spans 13 residues. V lost 5 bases to trimming and J lost 4 bases; unmatched junction nucleotides: 3. This CDR3 is CASSTTGAYGYTF. For the CDR3, the DNA is TGTGCCAGCAGTACGACAGGGGCCTATGGCTACACCTTC.

There are a few counts of this clone. This chain uses TRBV19 with TRBJ2-2; TRBD1 matches 7 bases. Germline values: CDR1 LNHDA, CDR2 SQIVND (reference sequence). CDR3 length: 17 residues. The J segment lost 1 base and the V segment lost 1 base, leaving 6 bases of the junction unmatched. The DNA for the CDR3 is TGTGCCAGTAGTATAGGCAGGGGGTCATGGAACACCGGGGAGCTGTTTTTT. It is translated as CASSIGRGSWNTGELFF.

The chain employs TRBV18 and TRBJ2-7, with D perhaps matching TRBD1 or TRBD2 (5 bases each). Trimming removed 3 bases at V and 6 bases at J, with 15 bases between. CDR1 is KGHSH and CDR2 is LQKENI in the germline V gene. This CDR3 comprises 14 residues. CDR3 sequence: CASSPPGLEGEQYF. DNA of the CDR3: TGTGCCAGCTCACCCCCGGGGCTCGAGGGCGAGCAGTACTTC.

The chain joins TRBV7-2 to TRBJ1-2; D ambiguous. This CDR3 has 15 amino acids. V lost 5 bases, J lost 4 bases, and 17 bases lay in between. Germline assignment: CDR1 SGHTA and CDR2 FQGNSA. The CDR3 protein is CASSQRGNHLYGYTF. In DNA form, the CDR3 reads TGTGCCAGCAGCCAACGGGGAAACCATCTCTATGGCTACACCTTC.

The CDR3 bases are TGTGCCAGCAGCTCAGGGGGGGATACGCAGTATTTT. It specifies CASSSGGDTQYF. The V gene is TRBV7-8, the J gene TRBJ2-3, with D possibly TRBD1 on 7 matching bases. The germline V gene has CDR1 SGHVS and CDR2 FQNEAQ. V was trimmed by 4 bases and J by 6 bases, leaving 8 bases between them. The CDR3 totals 12 residues.

The J gene is TRBJ1-1, the V gene TRBV7-2; no reliable D call. This CDR3 has 13 residues. Germline CDR1 SGHTA, CDR2 FQGNSA. Trimming took 4 bases from V and 6 from J, leaving 12 bases between them. CDR3 DNA: TGTGCCAGCAGCTCCATCGAAAGCGCTGAAGCTTTCTTT. It codes for CASSSIESAEAFF.

The chain recombines TRBV19 with TRBJ2-3; D is perhaps TRBD2 (5 bases). The CDR3 spans 14 residues. Looked up from germline, CDR1 is LNHDA and CDR2 is SQIVND (reference sequence). The V and J ends lost 5 bases and 7 bases respectively, with 16 bases between them. The CDR3 DNA is TGTGCCAGTAGTGGGTCTAGCAGAGCGAATACGCAGTATTTT. It yields the protein CASSGSSRANTQYF.

This clone was picked up one time. Here the CDR3 reads CSVDSSGLAGGTQYF. DNA for the CDR3: TGCAGCGTAGACTCGTCGGGGTTGGCGGGGGGGACCCAGTACTTC. The V gene is TRBV29-1, the J gene TRBJ2-5; TRBD2 matches at 8 bases. Germline trimming cut 6 bases from V and 7 bases from J; bases unmatched to any gene: 16. This CDR3 has 15 amino acids. Germline V lookup: CDR1 SQVTM, CDR2 ANQGSEA.

The chain recombines TRBV28 with TRBJ2-5, with 9 bases identical to TRBD1. CDR1 and CDR2 (germline): MDHEN, SYDVKM. The CDR3 has 15 amino acids. J was trimmed by 4 bases and V by 5 bases; bases with no gene match: 8. DNA of the CDR3: TGTGCCAGCAGTACCGGGACAGGGAGGAGAGAGACCCAGTACTTC. Translation gives CASSTGTGRRETQYF. Based on the CDR3 plus reference TRBV28 and TRBJ2-5, the full variable domain is DVKVTQSSRYLVKRTGEKVFLECVQDMDHENMFWYRQDPGLGLRLIYFSYDVKMKEKGDIPEGYSVSREKKERFSLILESASTNQTSMYLCASSTGTGRRETQYFGPGTRLLVL.

This rearrangement joins TRBV27 to TRBJ2-7; D may be TRBD2 (7 bases). Germline-derived CDR1 and CDR2 are MNHEY and SMNVEV (reference sequence). With 8 bases removed from V and 4 bases from J, the gap between germline ends came to 18 bases. CDR3 length: 14 residues. The CDR3, as DNA: TGTGCCAGCTCTCGGGGGGCGCTTCCATACGAGCAGTACTTC. This sequence encodes CASSRGALPYEQYF.